Presented here are 20 T cell receptor beta chains from one specimen sequenced in a study of T cell responses to AZD1222 COVID-19 vaccine. The repertoire was sequenced with immunoSEQ multiplex PCR; TCRdb's copy has only in-frame clones and lacks some. This table has some 130,000 clones, approximately 90% appearing once. The sample was peripheral blood, taken on day 0 of AZD1222 vaccination. The receptors were gathered from an adult in good health.

This chain connects TRBV29-1 to TRBJ1-5; D perhaps matches TRBD1 (5 bases). The CDR3 is 13 residues long. CDR1 SQVTM and CDR2 ANQGSEA come from the germline V gene. Trimming took off 4 bases at V and 2 bases at J, with 9 bases between the two ends. As DNA, the CDR3 is TGCAGCGTTGGGGGACTAGGCAATCAGCCCCAGCATTTT. Protein product: CSVGGLGNQPQHF.

The CDR3 loop is CASSPTGSRETQYF. The CDR3 nucleotides are TGTGCCAGCAGCCCGACAGGGTCCCGGGAGACCCAGTACTTC. The chain is built from TRBV11-1 and TRBJ2-5; 7 bases match TRBD1. The trim removed 5 bases at V and 5 bases at J, leaving 8 bases unmatched. This CDR3 has 14 residues. Germline V gives CDR1 SGHAT, CDR2 FQDESV (reference sequence). Full variable domain (missing parts from reference TRBV11-1 and TRBJ2-5): EAEVAQSPRYKITEKSQAVAFWCDPISGHATLYWYRQILGQGPELLVQFQDESVVDDSQLPKDRFSAERLKGVDSTLKIQPAELGDSAMYLCASSPTGSRETQYFGPGTRLLVL.

The V and J genes are TRBV2 and TRBJ1-3; D uncertain. The CDR3 totals 14 residues. Germline-derived CDR1 and CDR2 are SNHLY and FYNNEI. The V end lost 10 bases, the J end lost 0 bases, and 13 bases lay between the germline ends. CDR3 region: CAIGREDSGNTIYF. The CDR3 region has the DNA TGTGCCATAGGACGGGAAGACTCTGGAAACACCATATATTTT.

The genes are TRBV11-2 and TRBJ1-1, with unresolved D. The CDR3 is 13 residues long. Trimming removed 6 bases from V and 7 bases from J, with 15 bases in between. The germline V gene has CDR1 SGHAT and CDR2 FQNNGV. CDR3 region: CASSRAGRDEAFF. DNA for the CDR3: TGTGCCAGCAGTCGAGCCGGGCGGGATGAAGCTTTCTTT.

The chain carries TRBV5-1 and TRBJ1-1; D gene unclear. Trimming stripped 10 bases from V and 12 bases from J, with 10 bases between. CDR3 length equals 8 residues. Germline CDR1 SGHRS, CDR2 YFSETQ. DNA for the CDR3: TGCGCCCGCCAACGGACTTTCTTT. This codes for CARQRTFF.

This clone was recorded once. The chain combines TRBV29-1 with TRBJ1-4, with unresolved D. This CDR3 is 11 amino acids long. V lost 3 bases and J lost 13, with 12 bases in between. CDR1 and CDR2 from the germline V gene are SQVTM and ANQGSEA. The CDR3 DNA sequence: TGCAGCGTTGATCTTGGTGACCGACTGTTTTTT. It translates to CSVDLGDRLFF.

V usage is TRBV7-6 and J usage is TRBJ2-1, with D perhaps TRBD1 (5 bases). Germline values: CDR1 SGHVS, CDR2 FNYEAQ. CDR3 length: 18 amino acids. Trimming pared 3 bases from V and 7 bases from J, leaving 25 bases between. The CDR3, as DNA: TGTGCCAGCAGCTTGTTAACAGGCTCAGCCAAAGGGTATAATGAGCAGTTCTTC. It encodes CASSLLTGSAKGYNEQFF.

The chain uses TRBV10-3 and TRBJ1-2, with TRBD1 as a possible D gene (5 bases). The CDR3 spans 14 residues. Germline loops: CDR1 ENHRY, CDR2 SYGVKD. V gave up 0 bases and J gave up 6 bases, with 11 bases separating them. This CDR3 reads CAISESQGRDGYTF. The CDR3 DNA follows: TGTGCCATCAGTGAGTCGCAGGGTAGGGATGGCTACACCTTC.

The V gene is TRBV7-2, the J gene TRBJ1-1; tentatively, D is TRBD1 (6 bases). The germline gives CDR1 SGHTA, CDR2 FQGNSA. The CDR3 is 14 residues long. With 4 bases removed from V and 4 bases from J, the gap between germline ends came to 13 bases. The CDR3 sequence: CASSYDRSATEAFF. CDR3 nucleotide sequence: TGTGCCAGCAGCTACGACAGGTCGGCCACTGAAGCTTTCTTT.

This clone was picked up one time. The J gene is TRBJ2-1, the V gene TRBV7-2; D remains unclear. From germline, CDR1 is SGHTA and CDR2 FQGNSA. V lost 1 base and J 2 bases, leaving 15 bases between the germline ends. The CDR3 runs to 17 residues. The DNA for the CDR3 is TGTGCCAGCAGCTTAGGGTTATCCTCCCGCCCCTACAATGAGCAGTTCTTC. Encoded protein: CASSLGLSSRPYNEQFF.

The J gene is TRBJ1-6, the V gene TRBV27; the D gene is possibly TRBD1 (6 bases). The ends were cut back, 5 bases at V and 5 bases at J, with 22 bases in the middle. CDR3 length: 18 amino acids. Germline CDR1 and CDR2: MNHEY and SMNVEV (reference sequence). CDR3 protein: CASSLPPQGPWDNSPLHF. The CDR3 DNA follows: TGTGCCAGCAGTCTCCCCCCCCAGGGGCCTTGGGATAATTCACCCCTCCACTTT.

V and J are TRBV19 and TRBJ2-5, with D perhaps TRBD2 (6 bases). Per germline, CDR1 LNHDA and CDR2 SQIVND (reference sequence). This CDR3 is 14 amino acids long. Trimming pared 3 bases from V and 4 bases from J, leaving 12 bases between. The CDR3 nucleotides read TGTGCCAGTAGTATCCAGGGAGGTCGAGAGACCCAGTACTTC. The encoded protein is CASSIQGGRETQYF.

The V call is TRBV3-1 (or the pseudogene TRBV3-2), the J call TRBJ1-1; D call uncertain. Germline V gives CDR1 LGHDT, CDR2 YNNKEL (reference sequence). The CDR3 totals 13 residues. Trimming took off 1 base at V and 2 bases at J, with 5 bases between the two ends. CDR3 coding DNA: TGTGCCAGCAGCCAAGGGAGTAACACTGAAGCTTTCTTT. It specifies CASSQGSNTEAFF.

V and J are TRBV5-4 and TRBJ1-2; a possible D gene is TRBD1 (5 bases). Germline V CDR1 and CDR2: SGHNT, YYREEE (reference sequence). The CDR3 contains 20 residues. Trimming shortened V by 4 bases and J by 2 bases, and 30 bases separated the two germline ends. The CDR3 loop reads CASSPPVRGQAPLLNYGYTF. CDR3 in DNA: TGTGCCAGCAGCCCGCCCGTTAGGGGCCAGGCTCCTCTTTTAAACTATGGCTACACCTTC.

The chain joins TRBV5-1 to TRBJ1-5; D unclear. Germline values: CDR1 SGHRS, CDR2 YFSETQ. This CDR3 comprises 15 residues. V lost 4 bases and J 9 bases, leaving 20 bases between the germline ends. The CDR3 loop reads CASSADPTDGRPQHF. In DNA form, the CDR3 reads TGCGCCAGCAGCGCGGACCCTACGGATGGTCGGCCCCAGCATTTT.

V is TRBV19 and J is TRBJ2-5; tentative D call: TRBD1 (6 bases). This CDR3 has 11 residues. The germline V gene has CDR1 LNHDA and CDR2 SQIVND (reference sequence). V lost 8 bases and J lost 6, with 10 bases in between. The CDR3 sequence is CASGQGKTQYF. The CDR3 bases are TGTGCCAGTGGCCAGGGGAAGACCCAGTACTTC. Full variable domain (missing parts from reference TRBV19 and TRBJ2-5): DGGITQSPKYLFRKEGQNVTLSCEQNLNHDAMYWYRQDPGQGLRLIYYSQIVNDFQKGDIAEGYSVSREKKESFPLTVTSAQKNPTAFYLCASGQGKTQYFGPGTRLLVL.

The chain uses TRBV30 and TRBJ1-3, with 7 nucleotides matching TRBD1. V trimming: 2 bases; J trimming: 0 bases; junction bases outside the gene matches: 7. Per the germline V gene, CDR1 is GTSNPN and CDR2 is SVGIG (reference sequence). The CDR3 extends over 16 amino acids. CDR3 protein: CAWSHQGVASGNTIYF. The CDR3, as DNA: TGTGCCTGGAGTCATCAGGGGGTCGCCTCTGGAAACACCATATATTTT. The full variable domain, with the rest looked up from reference TRBV30 and TRBJ1-3, is SQTIHQWPATLVQPVGSPLSLECTVEGTSNPNLYWYRQAAGRGLQLLFYSVGIGQISSEVPQNLSASRPQDRQFILSSKKLLLSDSGFYLCAWSHQGVASGNTIYFGEGSWLTVV.

The V and J genes are TRBV10-2 and TRBJ1-2, with unresolved D. The CDR3 covers 13 residues. The germline V gene has CDR1 WSHSY and CDR2 SAAADI. Trimming took off 5 bases at V and 0 bases at J, with 7 bases between the two ends. The CDR3 nucleotides are TGCGCCAGCAGTCCGAACTCTAACTATGGCTACACCTTC. It translates to CASSPNSNYGYTF.

This chain uses TRBV30 with TRBJ1-1; D unclear. The germline V gene encodes CDR1 GTSNPN and CDR2 SVGIG (reference sequence). V was pared by 3 bases and J by 2 bases, with 4 bases between. This CDR3 spans 11 amino acids. The chain's CDR3 is CAWRSNTEAFF. The CDR3 region has the DNA TGTGCCTGGAGGAGTAACACTGAAGCTTTCTTT.

The chain uses TRBV5-1 and TRBJ1-4, with D perhaps TRBD1 (5 bases). The length of the CDR3 is 15 residues. Trimming left V 4 bases short and J 4 bases short, with 14 bases between. The germline V gene encodes CDR1 SGHRS and CDR2 YFSETQ. For the CDR3, the DNA is TGCGCCAGCAGCGGAGGAGAGGGGCTTAATGAAAAACTGTTTTTT. The encoded protein is CASSGGEGLNEKLFF.